These T cell receptor beta chains were read from a single sample in a study of memory CD8 T cells in hepatitis C reinfection. Profiling relied on immunoSEQ multiplex PCR, and the TCRdb table lists in-frame clones only, not all of them. The sample carries about 50,000 clones, approximately 89% recorded once. Sequencing was carried out using naive CD8+ T cells sorted from blood. The source of these receptors is a man aged 18 to 35 with hepatitis C virus infection. The CDR3 runs from the conserved cysteine through the conserved F or W. A D gene is named only where the DNA matches it firmly. Part of the rows lack a size; the others show once, few, many or a class for expanded clones.

v_gene	d_gene	j_gene	abundance	CDR3aa	CDR3nt
TRBV7-2	.	TRBJ1-5	.	CASSLGGHQPQHF	TGTGCCAGCAGCTTAGGAGGGCATCAGCCCCAGCATTTT
TRBV5-6	TRBD1	TRBJ2-7	.	CASSLGQGNEQYF	TGTGCCAGCAGCTTGGGACAGGGGAACGAGCAGTACTTC
TRBV5-4	.	TRBJ2-7	.	CASSTPGSAVTYEQYF	TGTGCCAGCAGCACACCGGGTTCAGCGGTAACCTACGAGCAGTACTTC
TRBV5-4	TRBD2	TRBJ2-5	.	CASSWTSGTPYQETQYF	TGTGCCAGCAGTTGGACTAGCGGGACCCCGTACCAAGAGACCCAGTACTTC
TRBV4-1	.	TRBJ1-4	few	CASSQVQGEANEKLFF	TGCGCCAGCAGCCAAGTACAGGGAGAGGCTAATGAAAAACTGTTTTTT
TRBV2	.	TRBJ2-7	.	CASSGLQGYEQYF	TGTGCCAGCAGTGGTCTACAGGGTTACGAGCAGTACTTC
TRBV5-4	.	TRBJ1-2	.	CASSLQVTDGYTF	TGTGCCAGCAGCCTGCAGGTCACGGATGGCTACACCTTC
TRBV5-1	.	TRBJ2-5	.	CASSSQATQETQYF	TGCGCCAGCAGCTCACAGGCCACCCAAGAGACCCAGTACTTC
TRBV6-5	TRBD2	TRBJ2-7	.	CASSYRPSGLEQYF	TGTGCCAGCAGTTATCGGCCTAGCGGGTTGGAGCAGTACTTC
TRBV7-9	TRBD1	TRBJ2-7	.	CASSSRDSTYEQYF	TGTGCCAGCAGCTCCCGGGACAGTACATACGAGCAGTACTTC